This paragraph covers one T cell receptor (beta chain) sequence. Its antigen is still unknown. TCRbeta library construction was performed incorporating unique molecular identifiers. One entry per CDR3 protein, called by TCRdb with MiXCR from the PCR reads. The table includes more than 500,000 distinct CDR3 sequences, about an eighth detected once. With 0 bases removed from V and 1 base from J, the gap between germline ends came to 12 bases. The germline gives CDR1 MNHEY, CDR2 SVGEGT. There are 16 residues in the CDR3. The data were taken from a study of T-cell reconstitution after alpha-beta-depleted transplantation in children. Whole-study findings and limits: Several hundred rapidly expanded clones from non-depleted graft cells reportedly supplied alpha-beta T cells about two months post-transplant. Newly generated T cells supplied most T-cell counts and diversity one year post-transplant. Some patients' high day-60 TCRbeta diversity was attributed to recipient cells surviving conditioning.

This receptor was taken from a female patient aged 2 to 10 who had a stem cell transplant for aplastic anemia, so the T cells may come from the graft donor. The sample in question was PBMCs, mostly from graft donor cells, obtained 180 days after TCRalphabeta/CD19-depleted stem cell transplant. The gene calls are TRBV6-2 or TRBV6-3 and TRBJ2-5, with a tentative D call TRBD1 (5 bases). The CDR3 region is CASSYSINDSQETQYF. The CDR3 DNA reads TGTGCCAGCAGTTACTCGATTAACGACAGCCAAGAGACCCAGTACTTC.